The entry below gives a single T cell receptor beta chain sequence along with its context. This entry is derived from a study of control samples from healthy donors and cancer patients. The V gene's germline CDR1 is SGDLS and CDR2 YYNGEE. Trimming pared 4 bases from V and 1 base from J, leaving 10 bases between. The CDR3 covers 14 residues. Assay used: immunoSEQ multiplex PCR; TCRdb lists only in-frame clones, some missing. The sample holds 130,000 or so clones, 80% to 95% seen once. The chain uses TRBV9 and TRBJ2-3; D perhaps matches TRBD2 (5 bases). The receptor was derived from a man aged 18 to 29 in good health. Sequencing used blood. CDR3 sequence: CASSRGQGTDTQYF. The CDR3, as DNA: TGTGCCAGCAGCAGAGGGCAAGGCACAGATACGCAGTATTTT.